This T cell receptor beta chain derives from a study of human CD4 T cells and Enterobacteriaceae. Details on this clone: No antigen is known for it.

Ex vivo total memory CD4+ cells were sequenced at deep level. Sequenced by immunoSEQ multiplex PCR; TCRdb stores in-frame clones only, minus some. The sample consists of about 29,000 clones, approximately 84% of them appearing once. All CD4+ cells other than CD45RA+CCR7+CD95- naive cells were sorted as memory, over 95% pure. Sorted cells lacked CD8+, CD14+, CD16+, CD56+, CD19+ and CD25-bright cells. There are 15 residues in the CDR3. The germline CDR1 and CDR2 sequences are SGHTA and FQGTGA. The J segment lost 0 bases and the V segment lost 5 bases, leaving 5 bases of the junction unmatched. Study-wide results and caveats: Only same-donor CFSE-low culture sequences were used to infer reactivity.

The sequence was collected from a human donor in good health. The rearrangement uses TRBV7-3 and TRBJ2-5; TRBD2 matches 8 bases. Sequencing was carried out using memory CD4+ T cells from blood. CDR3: CASSPGGFDQETQYF. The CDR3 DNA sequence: TGTGCCAGCAGCCCGGGGGGGTTCGACCAAGAGACCCAGTACTTC.